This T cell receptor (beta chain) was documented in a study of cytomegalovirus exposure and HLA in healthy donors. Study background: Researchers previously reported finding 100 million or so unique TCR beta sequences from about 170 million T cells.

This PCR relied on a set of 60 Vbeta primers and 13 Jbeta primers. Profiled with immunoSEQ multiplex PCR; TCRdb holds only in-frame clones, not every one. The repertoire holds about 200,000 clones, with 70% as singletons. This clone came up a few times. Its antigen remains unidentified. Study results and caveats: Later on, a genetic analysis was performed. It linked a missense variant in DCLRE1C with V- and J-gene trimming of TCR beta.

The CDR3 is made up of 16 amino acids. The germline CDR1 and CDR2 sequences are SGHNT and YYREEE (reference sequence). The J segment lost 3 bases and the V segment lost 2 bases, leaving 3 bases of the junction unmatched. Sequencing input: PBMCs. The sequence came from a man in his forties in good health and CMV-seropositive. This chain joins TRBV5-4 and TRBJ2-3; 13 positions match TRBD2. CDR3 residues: CASSLGTSGTTDTQYF. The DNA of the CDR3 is TGTGCCAGCAGCTTAGGGACTAGCGGGACGACAGATACGCAGTATTTT. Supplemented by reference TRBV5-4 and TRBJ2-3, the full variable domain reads ETGVTQSPTHLIKTRGQQVTLRCSSQSGHNTVSWYQQALGQGPQFIFQYYREEENGRGNFPPRFSGLQFPNYSSELNVNALELDDSALYLCASSLGTSGTTDTQYFGPGTRLTVL.